This record covers a single T cell receptor beta chain. Other DNA variants within this sample encode the same CDR3. Method: immunoSEQ multiplex PCR; TCRdb's copy keeps in-frame clones and lacks some. The sample lists approximately 44,000 clones, about two thirds occurring once. There was relapse after autologous stem cell transplantation in every patient, and there was variation in brentuximab vedotin exposure. This entry comes from a study of PD-1 blockade in classical Hodgkin lymphoma. This TCR was sampled from a human donor with classical Hodgkin lymphoma. The source was peripheral blood mononuclear cells (PBMCs), collected at baseline.

The CDR3 bases are TGTGCCAGCAGTGAATATACCGGGACGAACACTGAAGCTTTCTTT. Its translation: CASSEYTGTNTEAFF. The chain employs TRBV25-1 and TRBJ1-1, with D maybe TRBD1 (5 bases). The V and J ends lost 0 bases and 1 base respectively, with 9 bases between them. This CDR3 is 15 amino acids long. Germline V lookup: CDR1 MGHDK, CDR2 SYGVNS. Variable domain in full (rest from reference TRBV25-1 and TRBJ1-1): EADIYQTPRYLVIGTGKKITLECSQTMGHDKMYWYQQDPGMELHLIHYSYGVNSTEKGDLSSESTVSRIRTEHFPLTLESARPSHTSQYLCASSEYTGTNTEAFFGQGTRLTVV.